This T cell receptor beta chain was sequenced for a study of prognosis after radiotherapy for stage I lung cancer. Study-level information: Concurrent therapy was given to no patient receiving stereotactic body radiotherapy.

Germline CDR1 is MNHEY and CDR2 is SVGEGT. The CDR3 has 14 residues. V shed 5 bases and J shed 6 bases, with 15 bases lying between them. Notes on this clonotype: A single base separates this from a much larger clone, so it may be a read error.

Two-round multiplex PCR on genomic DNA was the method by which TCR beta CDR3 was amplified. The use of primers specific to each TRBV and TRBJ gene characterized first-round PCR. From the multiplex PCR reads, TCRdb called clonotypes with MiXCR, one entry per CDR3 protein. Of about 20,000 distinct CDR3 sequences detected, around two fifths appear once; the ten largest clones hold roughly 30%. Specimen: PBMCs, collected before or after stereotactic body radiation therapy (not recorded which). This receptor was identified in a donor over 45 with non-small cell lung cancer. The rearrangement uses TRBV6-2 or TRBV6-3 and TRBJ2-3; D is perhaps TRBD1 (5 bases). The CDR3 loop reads CASSTDTPRDTQYF. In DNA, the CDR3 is TGTGCCAGCAGTACGGACACCCCACGGGATACGCAGTATTTT.